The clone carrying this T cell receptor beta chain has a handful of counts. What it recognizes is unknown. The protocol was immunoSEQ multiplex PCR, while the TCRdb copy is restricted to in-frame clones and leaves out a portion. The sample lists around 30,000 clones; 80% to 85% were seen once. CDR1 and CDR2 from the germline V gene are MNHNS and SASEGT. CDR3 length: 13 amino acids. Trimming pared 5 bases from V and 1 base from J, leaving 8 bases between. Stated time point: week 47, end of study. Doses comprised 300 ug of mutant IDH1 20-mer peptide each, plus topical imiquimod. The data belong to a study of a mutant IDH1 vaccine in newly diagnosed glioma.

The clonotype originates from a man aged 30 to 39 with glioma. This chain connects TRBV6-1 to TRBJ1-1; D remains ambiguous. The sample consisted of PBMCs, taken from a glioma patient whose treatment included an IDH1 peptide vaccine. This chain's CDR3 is CASSWVPNTEAFF. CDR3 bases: TGTGCCAGCAGTTGGGTACCGAACACTGAAGCTTTCTTT.